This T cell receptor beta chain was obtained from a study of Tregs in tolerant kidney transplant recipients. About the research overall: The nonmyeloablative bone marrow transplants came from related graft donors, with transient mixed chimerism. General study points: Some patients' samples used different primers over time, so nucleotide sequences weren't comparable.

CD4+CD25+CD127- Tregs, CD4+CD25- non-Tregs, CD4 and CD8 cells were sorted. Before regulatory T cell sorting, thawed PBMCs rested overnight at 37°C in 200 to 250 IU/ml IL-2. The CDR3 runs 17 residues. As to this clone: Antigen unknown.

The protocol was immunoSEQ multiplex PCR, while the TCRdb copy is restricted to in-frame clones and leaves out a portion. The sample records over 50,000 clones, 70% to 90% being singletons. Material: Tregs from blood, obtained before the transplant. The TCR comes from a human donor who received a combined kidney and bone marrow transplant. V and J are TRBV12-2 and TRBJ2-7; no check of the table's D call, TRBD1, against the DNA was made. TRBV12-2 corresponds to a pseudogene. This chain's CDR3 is CASRLGPGQGNPYEQYF. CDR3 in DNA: TGTGCAAGTCGCTTAGGGCCGGGACAGGGTAACCCCTACGAGCAGTACTTC.